These 15 T cell receptor beta chains were sequenced from one sample in a study of early T cells in non-severe SARS-CoV-2 infection. TCRdb used MiXCR to reprocess the 5' RACE reads, holding one entry per CDR3 protein. The table lists some 50,000 distinct CDR3 sequences, 8% to 13% of them singletons, with around 4.4% in the top ten. Sequenced sample: whole blood. Receptor source: an adult who was a healthcare worker with PCR-confirmed SARS-CoV-2 infection or an uninfected control (not recorded which).

In this sample, this clonotype turned up a few times. This chain uses TRBV19 with TRBJ1-4, with TRBD1 as a possible D gene (5 bases). With 5 bases removed from V and 2 bases from J, the gap between germline ends came to 12 bases. The CDR3 sequence is 15 residues long. In germline, CDR1 is LNHDA, CDR2 SQIVND (reference sequence). The DNA of the CDR3 is TGTGCCAGTAGTTCCCGGGGCACCACTAATGAAAAACTGTTTTTT. It specifies CASSSRGTTNEKLFF.

The V and J genes are TRBV5-1 and TRBJ2-7; 15 nucleotides align to TRBD2. The CDR3 is 15 residues long. From germline, CDR1 is SGHRS and CDR2 YFSETQ. The V gene end was trimmed by 4 bases and the J gene end by 5 bases; junction bases not matched to a gene: 4. In nucleotides, the CDR3 is TGCGCCAGCAGCCCCGGGACTAGCGGGAGGAACGAGCAGTACTTC. Its translation: CASSPGTSGRNEQYF.

This clonotype was picked up a small number of times. The chain carries TRBV20-1 and TRBJ2-5; D unresolved. The CDR3 is 12 residues long. Per germline, CDR1 DFQATT and CDR2 SNEGSKA (reference sequence). The V and J ends lost 0 bases and 9 bases respectively, with 11 bases between them. CDR3 bases: TGCAGTGCTAGAGATAACCCTCGCTCCCAGTACTTC. It specifies CSARDNPRSQYF.

This clonotype appeared a few times. J is TRBJ1-2 and V is TRBV5-1; TRBD1 matches 8 bases. Trimming at V came to 5 bases and at J to 4 bases, leaving 13 bases not matched to a gene. Germline CDR1 is SGHRS and CDR2 is YFSETQ. The CDR3 has 16 amino acids. The CDR3 sequence: CASSIGQGPFAYGYTF. In DNA form, the CDR3 reads TGCGCCAGCAGTATCGGACAGGGTCCGTTCGCCTATGGCTACACCTTC.

The CDR3: CASSPEGGIGPALHF. The CDR3 DNA sequence: TGTGCCAGCAGCCCTGAAGGAGGTATTGGCCCCGCTCTCCACTTT. This chain uses TRBV3-1 with TRBJ1-6; D ambiguous. This CDR3 spans 15 amino acids. In germline, CDR1 is LGHDT, CDR2 YNNKEL (reference sequence). V was cut by 4 bases and J by 16 bases, with 23 bases left in between.

This clonotype was seen more than once but under ten times. This chain links TRBV24-1 with TRBJ1-6; 8 nucleotides align to TRBD1. Trimming removed 4 bases from V and 8 bases from J; junction bases left unmatched: 9. There are 16 residues in the CDR3. Germline lookup yields CDR1 KGHDR and CDR2 SFDVKD. Here the CDR3 reads CATSETGQGKDSPLHF. CDR3 DNA: TGTGCCACCAGTGAGACCGGACAGGGAAAAGATTCACCCCTCCACTTT.

This clonotype has more than one count but fewer than ten. This chain joins TRBV20-1 and TRBJ1-6; tentatively, D is TRBD1 (5 bases). The CDR3 has 15 amino acids. V lost 6 bases and J lost 9, with 21 bases in between. Germline CDR1 and CDR2: DFQATT and SNEGSKA (reference sequence). CDR3 in amino acids: CSAQGPRQHGSPLHF. DNA for the CDR3: TGCAGTGCCCAAGGCCCCCGACAGCACGGTTCACCCCTCCACTTT.

This clonotype was counted between two and nine times. V gene TRBV6-2 or TRBV6-3 combines with J gene TRBJ2-2; D remains unclear. In germline, CDR1 is MNHEY, CDR2 SVGEGT. The CDR3 contains 14 residues. V was shortened by 2 bases and J by 4 bases, with 8 bases between the two germline ends. CDR3 sequence reads: CASSYGSLTGELFF. CDR3 DNA sequence: TGTGCCAGCAGTTACGGCAGCCTCACCGGGGAGCTGTTTTTT.

This clonotype was found many times. The rearrangement uses TRBV6-2 or TRBV6-3 and TRBJ2-7; D might be TRBD2 (5 bases). The CDR3 runs 14 residues. CDR1 is MNHEY, CDR2 SVGEGT, per germline. V lost 2 bases, J lost 0 bases, and 8 bases lay in between. CDR3 DNA sequence: TGTGCCAGCAGTTACCGCGGGTCCTCCTACGAGCAGTACTTC. It encodes CASSYRGSSYEQYF.

The V gene is TRBV20-1, the J gene TRBJ2-1; D unclear. CDR3 length: 10 amino acids. Trimming stripped 4 bases from V and 5 bases from J, with 3 bases between. The germline gives CDR1 DFQATT, CDR2 SNEGSKA (reference sequence). Written as DNA, the CDR3 is TGCAGTGCTACTCACAATGAGCAGTTCTTC. As protein: CSATHNEQFF.

At least ten counts were recorded for this clonotype. This rearrangement joins TRBV6-5 to TRBJ1-2; no definite D call. V was trimmed by 4 bases and J by 7 bases, leaving 7 bases between them. This CDR3 contains 11 residues. Per the germline V gene, CDR1 is MNHEY and CDR2 is SVGAGI. The CDR3 loop is CASSSNSGYTF. CDR3 nucleotide sequence: TGTGCCAGCAGTTCGAATTCTGGCTACACCTTC.

This clonotype was recorded many times. The rearrangement uses TRBV24-1 and TRBJ2-1; 12 nucleotides line up with TRBD2. The CDR3 contains 15 residues. J gave up 9 bases and V 4 bases, and 6 bases lay outside the gene matches. Germline CDR1 is KGHDR and CDR2 is SFDVKD. The CDR3 loop is CATSDPSGGAGEQFF. Written as DNA, the CDR3 is TGTGCCACCAGTGACCCTAGCGGGGGGGCGGGTGAGCAGTTCTTC.

In this sample, this clonotype turned up a few times. The gene calls are TRBV7-9 and TRBJ2-5; 9 bases are shared with TRBD1. The CDR3 runs to 14 residues. Germline V gene sequence: CDR1 SEHNR, CDR2 FQNEAQ (reference sequence). V shed 5 bases and J 5 bases; nucleotides not matched to a gene: 6. In DNA, the CDR3 is TGTGCCAGCAGCCCTACAGGGGGCGGGGAGACCCAGTACTTC. It yields the protein CASSPTGGGETQYF.

This clonotype was detected only a few times. The gene calls are TRBV10-3 and TRBJ2-5, with TRBD1 matching over 8 bases. CDR1 and CDR2 (germline): ENHRY, SYGVKD. The CDR3 consists of 18 residues. The V gene end was trimmed by 0 bases and the J gene end by 4 bases; junction bases not matched to a gene: 13. CDR3 bases: TGTGCCATCAGTGAGTCTACGAAGCGACCCGACAGGGGAGAGACCCAGTACTTC. It specifies CAISESTKRPDRGETQYF.

The chain uses TRBV29-1 and TRBJ1-1; D is undetermined. The CDR3 runs 13 residues. The germline CDR1 and CDR2 sequences are SQVTM and ANQGSEA. Trimming removed 3 bases from V and 1 base from J, with 9 bases in between. The CDR3 reads CSVEEQTNTEAFF. The CDR3 nucleotides are TGCAGCGTTGAGGAACAGACGAACACTGAAGCTTTCTTT. Drawing the rest from reference TRBV29-1 and TRBJ1-1, the complete variable domain is SAVISQKPSRDICQRGTSLTIQCQVDSQVTMMFWYRQQPGQSLTLIATANQGSEATYESGFVIDKFPISRPNLTFSTLTVSNMSPEDSSIYLCSVEEQTNTEAFFGQGTRLTVV.